The T cell receptor beta chain described here comes from a study of T cells in localized non-small cell lung cancer. V was shortened by 7 bases and J by 0 bases, with 18 bases between the two germline ends. The CDR3 loop spans 16 amino acids. There are a few counts of this clone. Sequenced by immunoSEQ multiplex PCR; TCRdb stores in-frame clones only, minus some. The sample holds some 5,900 clones, roughly 28% seen once. The sample consisted of lung tumor tissue, taken before any cancer treatment. The clonotype comes from a female donor of 60 years or more with stage I lung adenocarcinoma. The chain joins TRBV23-1 to TRBJ1-2; D gene ambiguous. TRBV23-1 is known as an ORF, though its function is uncertain. In DNA, the CDR3 is TGCGCCAGCACCCCCCTCTGGAGCCAGACTAACTATGGCTACACCTTC. The encoded protein is CASTPLWSQTNYGYTF.